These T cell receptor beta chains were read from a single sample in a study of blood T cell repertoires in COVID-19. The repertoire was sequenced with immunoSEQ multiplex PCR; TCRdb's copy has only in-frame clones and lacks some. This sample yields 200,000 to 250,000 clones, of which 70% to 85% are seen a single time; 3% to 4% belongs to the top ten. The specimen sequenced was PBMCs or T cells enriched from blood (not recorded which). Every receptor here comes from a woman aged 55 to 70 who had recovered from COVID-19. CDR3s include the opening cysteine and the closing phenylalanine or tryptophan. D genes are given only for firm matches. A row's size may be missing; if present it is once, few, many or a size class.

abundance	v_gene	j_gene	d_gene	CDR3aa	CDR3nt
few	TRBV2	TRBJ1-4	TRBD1	CASTGQASTNEKLFF	TGTGCCAGCACGGGACAGGCGTCGACTAATGAAAAACTGTTTTTT
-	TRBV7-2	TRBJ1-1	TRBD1	CASSQDRRGTEAFF	TGTGCCAGCAGCCAGGACAGGCGAGGGACTGAAGCTTTCTTT
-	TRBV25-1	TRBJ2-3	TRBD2	CASSEYGGGDTDTQYF	TGTGCCAGCAGTGAATATGGGGGGGGTGACACAGATACGCAGTATTTT
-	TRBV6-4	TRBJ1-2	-	CASSGVAGRGYTF	TGTGCCAGCAGTGGCGTGGCAGGGCGAGGCTACACCTTC
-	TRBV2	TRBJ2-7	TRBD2	CASRDRGGAYEQYF	TGTGCCAGCCGAGATCGCGGGGGGGCCTACGAGCAGTACTTC
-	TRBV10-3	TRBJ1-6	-	CAASSSLGSPLHF	TGTGCCGCCTCCTCTAGCCTTGGGTCACCCCTCCACTTT
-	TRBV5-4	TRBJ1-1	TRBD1	CASSGDRGLVTEAFF	TGTGCCAGCAGCGGGGACAGGGGGCTGGTCACTGAAGCTTTCTTT
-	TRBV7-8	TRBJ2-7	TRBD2	CASSSAWTSGGAYEQYF	TGTGCCAGCAGCTCCGCCTGGACTAGCGGGGGAGCCTACGAGCAGTACTTC
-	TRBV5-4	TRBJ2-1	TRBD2	CASSTGLAEYNEQFF	TGTGCCAGCAGCACGGGACTAGCGGAATACAATGAGCAGTTCTTC
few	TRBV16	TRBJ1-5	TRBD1	CASSQGTGGPQPQHF	TGTGCCAGCAGCCAAGGGACAGGGGGACCTCAGCCCCAGCATTTT
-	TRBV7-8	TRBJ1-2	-	CASSEVRSSYGYTF	TGTGCCAGCAGCGAGGTTCGAAGCAGCTATGGCTACACCTTC
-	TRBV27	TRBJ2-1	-	CASSLTKGPYNEQFF	TGTGCCAGCAGTCTGACCAAGGGGCCCTACAATGAGCAGTTCTTC
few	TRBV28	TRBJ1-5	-	CASSLTKTLSQNSNQPQHF	TGTGCCAGCAGTTTAACAAAAACCCTATCACAGAATAGCAATCAGCCCCAGCATTTT
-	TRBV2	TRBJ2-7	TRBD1	CASRRQGALNEQYF	TGTGCCAGCAGGAGACAGGGGGCGCTCAACGAGCAGTACTTC
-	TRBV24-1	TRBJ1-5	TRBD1	CATSSHRGRQPQHF	TGTGCCACCAGTTCCCACAGGGGGCGTCAGCCCCAGCATTTT
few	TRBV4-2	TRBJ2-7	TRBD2	CASSQADLAGVVYEQYF	TGTGCCAGCAGCCAAGCCGATCTAGCGGGAGTAGTCTACGAGCAGTACTTC
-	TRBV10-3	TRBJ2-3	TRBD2	CAIRERGGRDTQYF	TGTGCCATCAGGGAACGCGGGGGGCGAGATACGCAGTATTTT
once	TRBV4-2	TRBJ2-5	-	CASSQDQGGRAQETQYF	TGTGCCAGCAGCCAAGATCAGGGAGGACGGGCTCAAGAGACCCAGTACTTC
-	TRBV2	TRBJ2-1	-	CASNEGWSSYNEQFF	TGTGCCAGCAACGAGGGCTGGAGCTCCTACAATGAGCAGTTCTTC
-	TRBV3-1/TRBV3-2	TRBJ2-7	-	CASSQGSPGGSGSYEQYF	TGTGCCAGCAGCCAAGGGAGTCCTGGGGGCAGCGGTTCCTACGAGCAGTACTTC
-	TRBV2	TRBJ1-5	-	CASSEARQINQPQHF	TGTGCCAGCAGTGAAGCGCGACAGATTAATCAGCCCCAGCATTTT
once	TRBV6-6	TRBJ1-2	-	CASSYSVPANYGYTF	-
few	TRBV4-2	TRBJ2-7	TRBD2	CASSLAGVHEQYF	TGTGCCAGCAGCCTAGCGGGAGTTCACGAGCAGTACTTC
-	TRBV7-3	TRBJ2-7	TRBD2	CASSLGLAGPYEQYF	TGTGCCAGCAGCTTAGGACTAGCGGGGCCCTACGAGCAGTACTTC
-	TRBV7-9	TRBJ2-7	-	CASSLVADSYEQYF	TGTGCCAGCAGCTTAGTGGCAGACTCCTACGAGCAGTACTTC
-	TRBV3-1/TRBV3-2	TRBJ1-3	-	CASSQDAREENTIYF	TGTGCCAGCAGCCAAGATGCCAGGGAAGAAAACACCATATATTTT
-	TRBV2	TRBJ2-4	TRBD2	CASRPLAGPKNIQYF	TGTGCCAGCAGACCTTTAGCGGGTCCCAAAAACATTCAGTACTTC
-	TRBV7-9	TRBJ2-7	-	CASSSTRRVYEQYF	TGTGCCAGCAGCTCCACCCGCAGGGTCTACGAGCAGTACTTC
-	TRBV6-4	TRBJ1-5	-	CASSYRAGQPQHF	TGTGCCAGCAGTTACAGGGCAGGTCAGCCCCAGCATTTT
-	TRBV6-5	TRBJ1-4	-	CASSYRENEKLFF	TGTGCCAGCAGTTACAGGGAGAATGAAAAACTGTTTTTT
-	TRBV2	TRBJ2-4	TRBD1	CASSDPGQGAKNIQYF	TGTGCCAGCAGTGATCCGGGACAGGGGGCCAAAAACATTCAGTACTTC
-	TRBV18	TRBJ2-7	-	CASSARDLDEQYF	TGTGCCAGCTCAGCCAGGGACTTGGACGAGCAGTACTTC
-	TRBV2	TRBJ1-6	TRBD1	CASSERTGVDSPLHF	TGTGCCAGCAGTGAACGTACAGGGGTGGATTCACCCCTCCACTTT
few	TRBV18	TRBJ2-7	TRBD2	CASSPGTSAYEQYF	TGTGCCAGCTCACCAGGGACTAGCGCCTACGAGCAGTACTTC
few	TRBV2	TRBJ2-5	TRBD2	CATGLAGAQETQYF	TGTGCCACTGGACTAGCGGGGGCCCAGGAGACCCAGTACTTC
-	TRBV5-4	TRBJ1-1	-	CASSLGGGMNTEAFF	TGTGCCAGCAGCTTGGGGGGGGGAATGAACACTGAAGCTTTCTTT
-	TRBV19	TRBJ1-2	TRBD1	CASSTPGQGSGYTF	TGTGCCAGTAGTACCCCGGGACAGGGATCTGGCTACACCTTC
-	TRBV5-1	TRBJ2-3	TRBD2	CASSLGASGYADTQYF	TGCGCCAGCAGCTTGGGAGCTAGCGGGTATGCGGATACGCAGTATTTT
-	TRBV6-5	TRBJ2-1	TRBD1	CASSDPGQGYNEQFF	TGTGCCAGCAGCGATCCGGGACAGGGTTACAATGAGCAGTTCTTC
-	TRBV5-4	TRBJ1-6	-	CASSRGDGFNSPLHF	TGTGCCAGCAGCCGGGGGGATGGGTTCAACTCACCCCTCCACTTT
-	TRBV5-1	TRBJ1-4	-	CASSSRWRGDEKLFF	TGCGCCAGCAGCTCCCGGTGGAGGGGTGATGAAAAACTGTTTTTT
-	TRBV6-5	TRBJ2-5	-	CASSTSQETQYF	TGTGCCAGCAGCACTTCCCAAGAGACCCAGTACTTC
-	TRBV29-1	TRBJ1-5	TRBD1	CSVGTGGLNQPQHF	TGCAGCGTTGGGACAGGGGGCTTAAATCAGCCCCAGCATTTT
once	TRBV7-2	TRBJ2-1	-	CASSPPGLSSYNEQFF	TGTGCCAGCAGCCCTCCGGGACTTAGCTCCTACAATGAGCAGTTCTTC
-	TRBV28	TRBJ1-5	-	CASSLLQVDNQPQHF	TGTGCCAGCAGTTTGCTGCAGGTTGACAATCAGCCCCAGCATTTT
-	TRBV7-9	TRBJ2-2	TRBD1	CASSPGTGGPGELFF	TGTGCCAGCAGCCCCGGGACAGGGGGCCCCGGGGAGCTGTTTTTT
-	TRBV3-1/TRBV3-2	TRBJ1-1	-	CASSNNWGRKNTEAFF	TGTGCCAGCAGCAACAACTGGGGCAGGAAGAACACTGAAGCTTTCTTT
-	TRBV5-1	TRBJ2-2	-	CASSLAGAPGELFF	TGCGCCAGCAGCTTGGCAGGGGCGCCCGGGGAGCTGTTTTTT
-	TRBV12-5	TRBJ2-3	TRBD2	CAYGGATDTQYF	TGTGCCTACGGGGGGGCAACAGATACGCAGTATTTT
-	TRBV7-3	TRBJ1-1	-	CASSFDRDTEAFF	TGTGCCAGCAGCTTTGACCGGGACACTGAAGCTTTCTTT
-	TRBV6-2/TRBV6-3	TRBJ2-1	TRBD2	CASSSTSGGVYEQFF	TGTGCCAGCAGTTCAACTAGCGGGGGGGTTTATGAGCAGTTCTTC